This T cell receptor (beta chain) was retrieved from a study of T cells in Graves' hyperthyroidism and ophthalmopathy (dated by TCRdb to about 2019). As for the study more broadly: Peripheral blood was collected at initial diagnosis, before any treatment. TCR V-J signatures able to tell the groups apart were searched for in a discovery cohort of 90 to 100 patients, of whom 43 had Graves' ophthalmopathy and under 65 had stable Graves' hyperthyroidism. Prospective prediction of ophthalmopathy was tested in an independent validation cohort of 18 to 20 hyperthyroidism patients and some 17 patients who later progressed to ophthalmopathy. The 90 to 100 discovery patients were randomly divided into training and test sets at a 7:3 ratio. In six Graves' hyperthyroidism patients, the study also compared T-cell repertoires from thyroid tissue with T-cell repertoires from blood. Following sampling, methimazole starting at 30 mg daily was given to hyperthyroidism patients, and high-dose intravenous methylprednisolone was given to ophthalmopathy patients. According to the paper, TCR Vbeta CDR3 sequencing was carried out on 135 peripheral blood samples, which came from over 40 ophthalmopathy, around 75 hyperthyroidism and approximately 17 progressor patients.

Stable Graves' hyperthyroidism was defined as the absence of progression to ophthalmopathy over 18 months of follow-up. Hyperthyroidism patients were newly diagnosed, with disease duration under 2 months, and aged 18 to 65 years. The study excluded patients with uncontrolled infections, other autoimmune diseases, pregnancy or lactation. Diagnoses were based on clinical symptoms, serum thyroxine and TRAb, thyroid ultrasound and orbital computed tomography. Ficoll-Paque density gradient centrifugation was used to isolate PBMCs from about 10 ml of fresh peripheral blood. Trizol reagent was used to extract total RNA, and RNA quality was then checked on an Agilent 2100 Bioanalyzer. This clonotype was detected ten times or more. Its cognate antigen has yet to be identified. No per-base quality is available; no much larger clone lies one base away. Based on the germline V gene (reference sequence), the CDR1 and CDR2 sequences are PRHDT and FYEKMQ. Spanning cysteine to phenylalanine, the CDR3 consists of 15 amino acids. Of the read, only the CDR3 DNA is kept; its 45 bases are in frame from base 1. The junction carries 13 bases between V and J, which are trimmed by 3 bases and 2 bases respectively.

Overall study outcomes, separate from this receptor: Sample size was not statistically predetermined, and investigators were not blinded to group allocation. Most expanded thyroid clonotypes (frequency above 0.001) were also detected in blood, a finding suggesting that blood repertoires may reflect thyroid immune responses. In cross-validation, a model built on a 13 V-J signature told ophthalmopathy apart from stable hyperthyroidism with approximately 90% sensitivity and about 81% specificity, and in testing the same model reached 80%/75%. In validation, the model predicted progression to ophthalmopathy a median of roughly six months before onset, with approximately 68% sensitivity and 72.22% specificity.

Amplification of TCR beta CDR3 regions was carried out from RNA transcripts. The first round of RT-PCR for the TCR CDR3 was performed with the HTBI primer set and the Qiagen OneStep RT-PCR kit. The libraries were constructed in a second round of multiplex PCR and then size-selected and purified. Sequencing of the libraries was done on an Illumina HiSeq2000 using paired-end 100 bp reads. Under the source paper's analysis protocol: SOAPnuke was used to process the raw data, removing reads that contained adapters or uncalled bases, had a mean Phred below 15, or lacked an exact match to the constant primer or identifier. High-quality paired reads were merged using COPE v1.2.5, and each unique nucleotide sequence was defined as a clonotype. MiTCR v1.1 was used to align the clonotypes against IMGT TRBV, TRBD and TRBJ reference segments. The analysis was restricted to V-J combinations with a frequency above 0.0001, which together covered 99% to 99.2% of the repertoires. A TCS score was defined as the ratio between F50 (clonal expansion) and ExV (chaos), using BLOSUM62-based TCRdist between CDR3 peptides within each V-J. Welch's t-statistics and random forest reduced 514 V-J features to 10 to 15, which were used in a naive Bayes classifier (R e1071). TCRdb reworked the public reads: Q25 trimming with fastp, MiXCR clone assembly, productive beta chains retained. Here each entry gathers all rows of one CDR3 protein and keeps the most common genes and DNA. TCRdb, rather than the study authors, made the V and J calls. For this sample there are around 440,000 distinct CDR3 sequences; approximately 14% appear just once. Roughly 7.4% of the sample goes to the ten largest clones.

The chain is encoded by TRBV13 joined to TRBJ1-2, and the D gene may be TRBD1, 5 bases matching. The specimen was blood. The receptor's source is a woman aged 18 to 35 with Graves' hyperthyroidism. Read as DNA, the sequence is TGTGCCAGCAGCTTGCGGGGCAGACAGAACTATGGCTACACCTTC. The encoded protein is CASSLRGRQNYGYTF.